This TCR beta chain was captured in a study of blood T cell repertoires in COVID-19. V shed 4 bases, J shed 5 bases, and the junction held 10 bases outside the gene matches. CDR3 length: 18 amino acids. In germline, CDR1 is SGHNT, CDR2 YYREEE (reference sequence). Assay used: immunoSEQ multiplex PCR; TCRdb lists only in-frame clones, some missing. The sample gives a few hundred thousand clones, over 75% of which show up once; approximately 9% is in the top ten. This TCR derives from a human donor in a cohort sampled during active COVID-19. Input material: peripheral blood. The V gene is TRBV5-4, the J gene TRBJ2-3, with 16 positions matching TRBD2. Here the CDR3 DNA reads TGTGCCAGCAGCCCGCCGGGACTAGCGGGGGGGTCCCGAGATACGCAGTATTTT. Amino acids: CASSPPGLAGGSRDTQYF.